The clone carrying this T cell receptor (beta chain) was detected once. Its antigen is not known. Time point given: week 11, during vaccination. Doses of 300 ug of mutant IDH1 20-mer peptide were given with topical imiquimod. The data were taken from a study of a mutant IDH1 vaccine in newly diagnosed glioma. Study-wide context: Vaccines began 4-6 weeks after radiotherapy alone, or with temozolomide cycles.

Clones were read by immunoSEQ multiplex PCR, and TCRdb kept only the in-frame ones, dropping some. The sample yields some 120,000 clones, just under 80% seen once. This clonotype was obtained from a man in his forties with glioma. The sequencing here drew on PBMCs, taken from a glioma patient whose treatment included an IDH1 peptide vaccine.

DNA of the CDR3: TGCGCCAGCAGCTTGGATCAAAACATTCAGTACTTC. As protein: CASSLDQNIQYF. V is TRBV5-1 and J is TRBJ2-4, with D unclear. The CDR3 runs to 12 residues. Germline V gene data show CDR1 as SGHRS and CDR2 as YFSETQ. V lost 0 bases, J lost 5 bases, and 3 bases lay in between. Full variable domain (missing parts from reference TRBV5-1 and TRBJ2-4): KAGVTQTPRYLIKTRGQQVTLSCSPISGHRSVSWYQQTPGQGLQFLFEYFSETQRNKGNFPGRFSGRQFSNSRSEMNVSTLELGDSALYLCASSLDQNIQYFGAGTRLSVL.